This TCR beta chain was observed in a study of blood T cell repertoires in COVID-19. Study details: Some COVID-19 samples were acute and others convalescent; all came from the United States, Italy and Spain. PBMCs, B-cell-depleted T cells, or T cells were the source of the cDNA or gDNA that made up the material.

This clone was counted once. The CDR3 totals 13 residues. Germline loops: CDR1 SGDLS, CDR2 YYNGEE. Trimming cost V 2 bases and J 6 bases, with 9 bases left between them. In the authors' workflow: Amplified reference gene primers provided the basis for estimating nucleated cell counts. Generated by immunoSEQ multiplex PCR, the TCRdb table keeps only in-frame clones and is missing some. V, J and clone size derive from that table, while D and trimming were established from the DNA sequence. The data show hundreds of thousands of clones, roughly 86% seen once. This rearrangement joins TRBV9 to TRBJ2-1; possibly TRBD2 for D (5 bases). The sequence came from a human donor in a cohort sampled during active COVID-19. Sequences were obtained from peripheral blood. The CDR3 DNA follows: TGTGCCAGCAGCGTTTCGACTACCAATGAGCAGTTCTTC. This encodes CASSVSTTNEQFF.